This paragraph reports one TCR beta chain. Its antigen is unknown. There are no base qualities to consult, and no much larger clone falls within one base. Using the deep immunoSEQ assay, multiplex PCR amplified TCR CDR3 regions from genomic DNA. Genomic DNA extracted from each cell subset was distributed evenly over all wells of several immunoSEQ 96-well plates, and each plate served as one replicate. For sorted subsets, each replicate PCR was loaded with 200 to 250 ng genomic DNA, equivalent to 32,000 or so T cell genomes. Purified libraries were quantified with a Qubit 3.0 fluorometer, sized on a Bioanalyzer 2100, and re-quantified with the KAPA Library Quantification kit. Each immunoSEQ 96-well plate was sequenced on its own single-read 150-cycle Illumina NextSeq 550 flow cell. Per the authors' processing: Because only junctional sequences without quality scores were contained in the immunoSEQ output, filtering matching that applied to full-length reads could not be performed. Sequences were annotated with PyIR, a Python wrapper for IgBLAST v1.9, using IMGT germline references to assign V/J genes and CDR3. Reads were filtered out if the reads had weak V/J assignments (E-value above 1e-6), no CDR3, stop codons, out-of-frame junctions, or ambiguous translated residues. V3J clonotypes were defined as sequences sharing an identical inferred V gene, J gene, and CDR3 amino acid sequence. To compute the percentage overlap between repertoires, the number of shared unique clonotypes was divided by the size of the smaller repertoire. Repertoire richness was assessed with RTK rarefaction, the Chao1 estimator, and Recon v2.1 estimates of unobserved clonotypes. For all TCRbeta clonotypes obtained by the gDNA method from a handful of donors, generation probabilities were computed with OLGA. TCRdb mirrors the immuneACCESS table, restricted to in-frame sequences. Some clones are absent from its copies; in checked studies, under half trace to an unresolved V gene, and the reason for the others is unknown. V, J and clone size derive from that table, while D and trimming were established from the DNA sequence. The sample data list over 700,000 clones, and 55% to 75% of these were observed just once. The ten largest clonotypes hold more than 1.5% of the sample.

Donors were healthy HIV-negative adults with no recently reported acute infections or vaccinations. All donors were Caucasian adults living in Nashville, Tennessee, USA. Magnetic negative selection was used to enrich CD4+ T cells, after which naive cells were positively selected on CD45RA and the negative fraction became the memory subset. Blood was collected by leukapheresis, and PBMCs were isolated by Ficoll-Histopaque density gradient centrifugation and then cryopreserved in liquid nitrogen vapor phase. Purity and quantity of every magnetically sorted T cell population were checked by analytical flow cytometry. Genomic DNA was isolated from every sorted fraction and measured by UV absorbance on a Nanodrop 2000c. V loses 2 bases at its end and J loses 4 bases; junction bases beyond the gene matches: 2. The germline V gene (reference sequence) gives CDR1 as LNHNV and CDR2 as YYDKDF. The CDR3, from cysteine to phenylalanine, totals 14 residues. Only the CDR3 DNA stays, 42 bases, in frame from base 1.

The data were taken from a study of shared clonotypes between healthy human individuals (dated by TCRdb to 2018 to 2021). The study in broad terms: The cohort included three men and a couple of women between 18 and 49 years of age. For each donor, three plates each were used for CD4 naive and CD4 memory, two plates were used for CD8 naive, and one plate was used for CD8 memory. The study deeply sequenced blood TCR repertoires of roughly five healthy adults to estimate repertoire size and the extent of clonotype sharing between individuals. Libraries were prepared and TCR repertoires were sequenced by different laboratories using diverse techniques, in order to increase sequencing depth and limit assay-specific biases. Per donor, leukapheresis produced somewhere between about 0.85 and 10 billion PBMCs. Overall results and qualifications from the work: Pairwise subsampling led to the expectation that sequencing depth would affect the degree of clonotype sharing among donors. Because the study included a small number of donors, the genetic and exposure-history diversity represented was limited. Higher generation probabilities were observed for clonotypes shared by all four sorted-subset donors than for non-shared clonotypes. Only blood was sampled, and tissue TCR repertoires likely differ from those in blood. Sharing across a few donors was observed for approximately 5% of naive CD4, 3% to 3.5% of naive CD8, 2% to 2.5% of memory CD4, and about 0.39% of memory CD8 clonotypes. Naive subsets generally had larger estimated clonotype richness than memory subsets. Even with the large sequencing depth, rarefaction of the sorted-subset datasets indicated that sequencing was incomplete.

The clonotype was recovered from a woman between 25 and 40 years old in good health. Sample: memory CD4+ T cells sorted from blood. The sample's cell subset or site label is to be understood as: CD45RA-negative fraction. The V and J genes are TRBV15 and TRBJ2-3, with 8 bases matching TRBD1. The encoded CDR3 is CATSRQGASDTQYF. The nucleotides are TGTGCCACCAGCAGACAGGGGGCCTCAGATACGCAGTATTTT.